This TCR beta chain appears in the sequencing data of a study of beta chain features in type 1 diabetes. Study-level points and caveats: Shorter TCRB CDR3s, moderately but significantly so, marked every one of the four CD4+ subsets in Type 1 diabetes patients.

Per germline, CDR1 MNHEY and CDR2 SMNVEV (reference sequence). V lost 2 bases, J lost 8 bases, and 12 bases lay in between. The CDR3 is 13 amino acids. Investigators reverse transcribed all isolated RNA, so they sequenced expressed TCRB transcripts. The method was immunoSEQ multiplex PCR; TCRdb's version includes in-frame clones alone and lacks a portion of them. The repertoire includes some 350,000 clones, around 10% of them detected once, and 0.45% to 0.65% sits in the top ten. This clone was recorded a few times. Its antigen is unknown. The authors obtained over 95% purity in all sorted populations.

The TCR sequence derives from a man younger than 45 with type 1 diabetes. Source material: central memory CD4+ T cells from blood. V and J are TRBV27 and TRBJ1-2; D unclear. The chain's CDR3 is CASSLRRGDGYTF. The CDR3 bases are TGTGCCAGCAGTTTACGGCGGGGTGACGGCTACACCTTC.